This passage covers 12 T cell receptor beta chains from one sample sequenced in a study of T cells in Graves' hyperthyroidism and ophthalmopathy. Researchers amplified the TCR beta CDR3 regions from RNA transcripts. The HTBI primer set was used in a first-round RT-PCR of the TCR CDR3. TCRdb passed the multiplex PCR reads through MiXCR, listing each CDR3 protein once. Of fewer than 450,000 distinct CDR3 sequences listed, approximately 17% are singletons. What was sequenced was blood. Receptor source: a man between 18 and 35 years old with Graves' ophthalmopathy.

J is TRBJ1-2 and V is TRBV29-1; D remains ambiguous. The CDR3 sequence is 9 residues long. In germline, CDR1 is SQVTM, CDR2 ANQGSEA. CDR3 DNA sequence: TGCAGAGCAAGGGTCGGCTACACCTTC. Translating it yields CRARVGYTF.

This clonotype was observed at least ten times. J is TRBJ1-2 and V is TRBV12-3 or TRBV12-4; D ambiguous. The V gene lost 8 bases and the J gene lost 2 bases, with 18 bases spanning the gap. The CDR3 runs to 15 residues. The CDR3 loop reads CASLGSYISNYGYTF. CDR3 nucleotide sequence: TGTGCCAGCCTCGGTTCATATATTAGCAACTATGGCTACACCTTC.

This clonotype showed up many times. V and J are TRBV3-1 and TRBJ2-7; D call uncertain. Germline V gene sequence: CDR1 LGHDT, CDR2 YNNKEL (reference sequence). Trimming left V 4 bases short and J 0 bases short, with 13 bases between. CDR3 length: 15 amino acids. The CDR3 sequence: CASSPRPHTSYEQYF. The CDR3 nucleotides read TGTGCCAGCAGCCCTCGGCCCCATACCTCCTACGAGCAGTACTTC.

This chain uses TRBV28 with TRBJ1-6; maybe TRBD1 (5 bases). The V gene lost 9 bases and the J gene lost 2 bases, with 14 bases spanning the gap. This CDR3 has 15 amino acids. Germline CDR1 reads MDHEN; CDR2 reads SYDVKM. The CDR3 coding sequence is TGTGCCAGTCAGGGATTAGGGCCCTATAATTCACCCCTCCACTTT. Protein: CASQGLGPYNSPLHF.

The chain couples TRBV4-2 to TRBJ2-3, with TRBD2 identical over 7 bases. Germline V gene sequence: CDR1 LGHNA, CDR2 YNFKEQ. The CDR3 spans 16 residues. Trimming took 1 base from V and 4 from J; bases not matched to a gene: 8. CDR3 sequence: CASSQGGGGPPDTQYF. CDR3 nucleotide sequence: TGTGCCAGCAGCCAAGGGGGCGGGGGACCCCCAGATACGCAGTATTTT.

In its sample, this clonotype was seen many times. The rearrangement joins TRBV5-1 to TRBJ2-3, with 9 bases lining up with TRBD2. CDR3 length equals 15 residues. Trimming took 4 bases from V and 9 from J; bases not matched to a gene: 12. Germline CDR1 is SGHRS and CDR2 is YFSETQ. The CDR3 nucleotides read TGCGCCAGCAGCCCCTCGGCGGGGGGGCCTGAGACGCAGTATTTT. Translation: CASSPSAGGPETQYF.

The chain's CDR3 is CASSPEGALTEAFF. CDR3 DNA sequence: TGCGCCAGCAGCCCGGAGGGGGCTTTAACTGAAGCTTTCTTT. J is TRBJ1-1 and V is TRBV10-2, with 7 bases identical to TRBD1. The germline CDR1 and CDR2 sequences are WSHSY and SAAADI. Trimming took 6 bases from V and 5 from J; bases not matched to a gene: 9. The CDR3 extends over 14 amino acids.

This clonotype appeared a few times. The CDR3 reads CSAIILAGGSETQYF. CDR3 bases: TGCAGTGCGATTATCTTAGCGGGGGGGTCGGAGACCCAGTACTTC. The chain combines TRBV20-1 with TRBJ2-5; 11 positions match TRBD2. V trimming: 6 bases; J trimming: 5 bases; junction bases outside the gene matches: 11. Germline V lookup: CDR1 DFQATT, CDR2 SNEGSKA (reference sequence). The CDR3 has 15 amino acids.

This clonotype was detected ten times or more. The chain uses TRBV18 and TRBJ1-5; 7 bases agree with TRBD1. CDR3 length: 12 residues. Germline CDR1 is KGHSH and CDR2 is LQKENI. The trim removed 2 bases at V and 13 bases at J, leaving 5 bases unmatched. The chain's CDR3 is CASSPYEGAQHF. CDR3 coding DNA: TGTGCCAGCTCACCATATGAGGGGGCGCAGCATTTT.

The table lists this clonotype with a few counts. V gene TRBV3-1 combines with J gene TRBJ2-5; D assignment may be TRBD1 or TRBD2 (7 bases each). There are 13 residues in the CDR3. V lost 6 bases and J 5 bases, leaving 13 bases between the germline ends. CDR1 is LGHDT and CDR2 is YNNKEL in the germline V gene (reference sequence). The CDR3 loop is CASRYRGGETQYF. CDR3 nucleotides: TGTGCCAGCAGGTACAGGGGAGGGGAGACCCAGTACTTC.

This clonotype was detected only a few times. The genes are TRBV5-1 and TRBJ2-3; D might be TRBD1 (5 bases). The germline V and J ends were trimmed by 0 bases and 2 bases, with 13 bases remaining between them. CDR3 length equals 16 residues. From germline, CDR1 is SGHRS and CDR2 YFSETQ. CDR3 sequence reads: CASSLEARAFTDTQYF. Written as DNA, the CDR3 is TGCGCCAGCAGCTTGGAGGCCAGGGCTTTCACAGATACGCAGTATTTT.

The table lists this clonotype with a few counts. The gene calls are TRBV28 and TRBJ2-5, with unresolved D. V was pared by 3 bases and J by 5 bases, with 19 bases between. Germline CDR1 reads MDHEN; CDR2 reads SYDVKM. The CDR3 is 16 amino acids. The CDR3 is CASSFPRQAGEETQYF. Written as DNA, the CDR3 is TGTGCCAGCAGTTTCCCCCGGCAGGCCGGTGAGGAGACCCAGTACTTC.